The source of this TCR beta chain is a study of cytotoxic CD8 clonotypes in ibrutinib-treated CLL. The overall study: Partial response was seen in approximately 25 patients and complete response in 2; after median about 70 months, about 14 stayed remitted, approximately twelve progressed. Study-wide results and caveats: Public clonotypes showed up rarely, and on treatment they shrank or held steady. Higher clonality was seen at ibrutinib response and a return toward baseline at progression.

As for this clone: Its cognate antigen is unknown.

The repertoire was sequenced with immunoSEQ multiplex PCR; TCRdb's copy has only in-frame clones and lacks some. This table holds 250,000 or so clones, 70% found once. The V gene lost 9 bases and the J gene lost 3 bases, with 14 bases spanning the gap. The CDR3 is 13 amino acids. The germline CDR1 and CDR2 sequences are MGHRA and YSYEKL. The V call is TRBV4-1, the J call TRBJ1-1; D call uncertain. The source of this sequence is a human donor with chronic lymphocytic leukemia. The specimen was PBMCs, collected after 24 months of ibrutinib treatment. The CDR3 reads CASGVAGYTEAFF. The DNA for the CDR3 is TGCGCCAGTGGGGTTGCCGGTTACACTGAAGCTTTCTTT.